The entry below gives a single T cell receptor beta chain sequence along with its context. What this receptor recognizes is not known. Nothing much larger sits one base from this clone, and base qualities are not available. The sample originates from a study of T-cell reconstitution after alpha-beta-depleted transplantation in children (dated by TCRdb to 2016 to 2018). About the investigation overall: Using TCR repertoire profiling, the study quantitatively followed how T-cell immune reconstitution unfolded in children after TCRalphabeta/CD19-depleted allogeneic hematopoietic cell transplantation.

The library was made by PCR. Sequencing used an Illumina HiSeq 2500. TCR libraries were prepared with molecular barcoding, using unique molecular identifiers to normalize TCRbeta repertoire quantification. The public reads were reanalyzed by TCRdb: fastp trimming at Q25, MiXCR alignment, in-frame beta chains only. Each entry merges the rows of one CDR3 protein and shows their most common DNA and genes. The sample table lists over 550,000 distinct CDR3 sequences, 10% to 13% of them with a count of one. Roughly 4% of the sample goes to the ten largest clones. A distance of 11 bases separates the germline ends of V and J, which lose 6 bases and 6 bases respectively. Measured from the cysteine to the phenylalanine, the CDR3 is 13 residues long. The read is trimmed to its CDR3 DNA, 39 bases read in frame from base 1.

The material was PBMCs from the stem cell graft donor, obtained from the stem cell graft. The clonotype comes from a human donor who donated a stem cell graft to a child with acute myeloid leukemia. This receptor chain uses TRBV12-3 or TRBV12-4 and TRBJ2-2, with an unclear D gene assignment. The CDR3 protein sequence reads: CASRISYSGELFF. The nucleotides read TGTGCCAGCAGGATAAGTTACTCCGGGGAGCTGTTTTTT.